These T cell receptor beta chains were read from a single sample in a study of early T cells in non-severe SARS-CoV-2 infection. TCRdb reprocessed the 5' RACE reads with MiXCR, giving one entry per CDR3 protein. The profile shows about 50,000 distinct CDR3 sequences, less than 15% of them singletons. The material was whole blood, obtained at baseline. The receptor set was obtained from an adult who was a healthcare worker with PCR-confirmed SARS-CoV-2 infection or an uninfected control (not recorded which). The CDR3 runs from the conserved cysteine through the conserved F or W. A D gene is named only where the DNA matches it firmly. A row's size may be missing; if present it is once, few, many or a size class.

CDR3nt: TGTGCCAGCAGTTCCATCACACGCGAAGCTTTCTTT
CDR3aa: CASSSITREAFF
j_gene: TRBJ1-1
v_gene: TRBV27
len: 12
abundance: -
d_gene: -

CDR3nt: TGCGCCAGCAGCCAAGATTGGGGTACTAGCGCTTCTAGCACAGATACGCAGTATTTT
CDR3aa: CASSQDWGTSASSTDTQYF
j_gene: TRBJ2-3
v_gene: TRBV4-1
len: 19
abundance: few
d_gene: TRBD2

CDR3nt: TGTGCCAGCAGCTTACAGCTCGCGGGCCCCACAGATACGCAGTATTTT
CDR3aa: CASSLQLAGPTDTQYF
j_gene: TRBJ2-3
v_gene: TRBV7-6
len: 16
abundance: few
d_gene: -

CDR3nt: TGTGCCAGCAGGGGTTTTAATCAGCCCCAGCATTTT
CDR3aa: CASRGFNQPQHF
j_gene: TRBJ1-5
v_gene: TRBV6-6
len: 12
abundance: few
d_gene: -

CDR3nt: TGTGCCAGCAGTTACTCGCCCGTCGCCAAAAACATTCAGTACTTC
CDR3aa: CASSYSPVAKNIQYF
j_gene: TRBJ2-4
v_gene: TRBV6-2/TRBV6-3
len: 15
abundance: -
d_gene: -

CDR3nt: TGCGCCAGCATTAGGGGCGGGGTAGCTTTCTTT
CDR3aa: CASIRGGVAFF
j_gene: TRBJ1-1
v_gene: TRBV5-1
len: 11
abundance: few
d_gene: -

CDR3nt: TGTGCCAGCAGCCCTTCGGGGATAGCCAAAAACATTCAGTACTTC
CDR3aa: CASSPSGIAKNIQYF
j_gene: TRBJ2-4
v_gene: TRBV7-8
len: 15
abundance: few
d_gene: -

CDR3nt: TGTGCCAGCAGCCGAGCCCGCCGCGGGAGCTCCTACAATGAGCAGTTCTTC
CDR3aa: CASSRARRGSSYNEQFF
j_gene: TRBJ2-1
v_gene: TRBV7-8
len: 17
abundance: -
d_gene: TRBD2

CDR3nt: TGTGCCAGCAGCTTAGCGGGCAGGGACACAGATACGCAGTATTTT
CDR3aa: CASSLAGRDTDTQYF
j_gene: TRBJ2-3
v_gene: TRBV11-2
len: 15
abundance: few
d_gene: -

CDR3nt: TGTGCCAGCAGCCCGACAGGTCAGGGGGGAAACACTGAAGCTTTCTTT
CDR3aa: CASSPTGQGGNTEAFF
j_gene: TRBJ1-1
v_gene: TRBV7-9
len: 16
abundance: -
d_gene: TRBD1

CDR3nt: TGTGCCAGCAGCCAGATGGACATTTTCTGGGAGACCCAGTACTTC
CDR3aa: CASSQMDIFWETQYF
j_gene: TRBJ2-5
v_gene: TRBV3-1
len: 15
abundance: -
d_gene: -

CDR3nt: TGCGCCAGCGCATGGGAGGGTCCGTCCTACGAGCAGTACTTC
CDR3aa: CASAWEGPSYEQYF
j_gene: TRBJ2-7
v_gene: TRBV5-1
len: 14
abundance: few
d_gene: TRBD2

CDR3nt: TGTGCCAGCTCAGAAGGGGACAGTACCTATTCACCCCTCCACTTT
CDR3aa: CASSEGDSTYSPLHF
j_gene: TRBJ1-6
v_gene: TRBV18
len: 15
abundance: few
d_gene: TRBD1

CDR3nt: TGTGCCAGCAGCTACCACCGACTAGCGGGAGGCCCCGGGGAGCTGTTTTTT
CDR3aa: CASSYHRLAGGPGELFF
j_gene: TRBJ2-2
v_gene: TRBV3-1
len: 17
abundance: many
d_gene: TRBD2

CDR3nt: TGTGCCAGCACCATGGGGGGACCCTACGAGCAGTACTTC
CDR3aa: CASTMGGPYEQYF
j_gene: TRBJ2-7
v_gene: TRBV6-1
len: 13
abundance: -
d_gene: -

CDR3nt: TGTGCCAGCAGTTTAGTCGGCAGGCCGTACGAGCAGTACTTC
CDR3aa: CASSLVGRPYEQYF
j_gene: TRBJ2-7
v_gene: TRBV12-3/TRBV12-4
len: 14
abundance: few
d_gene: -

CDR3nt: TGCAGTGCTAGTGCAGGGGCGAACACTGAAGCTTTCTTT
CDR3aa: CSASAGANTEAFF
j_gene: TRBJ1-1
v_gene: TRBV20-1
len: 13
abundance: few
d_gene: -

CDR3nt: TGTGCCAGCTCACCACTCTCGGGAGCAGCAGAGACCCAGTACTTC
CDR3aa: CASSPLSGAAETQYF
j_gene: TRBJ2-5
v_gene: TRBV18
len: 15
abundance: -
d_gene: -

CDR3nt: TGCAGTGCTAGAGATCGAAGGGGTAATGAAAAACTGTTTTTT
CDR3aa: CSARDRRGNEKLFF
j_gene: TRBJ1-4
v_gene: TRBV20-1
len: 14
abundance: few
d_gene: -

CDR3nt: TGTGCCAGCAGTTTGGACAGGTTCGTGCAGTTCTTC
CDR3aa: CASSLDRFVQFF
j_gene: TRBJ2-1
v_gene: TRBV28
len: 12
abundance: many
d_gene: TRBD1

CDR3nt: TGTGCCAGCAGCTTAGATGGAAACACCGGGGAGCTGTTTTTT
CDR3aa: CASSLDGNTGELFF
j_gene: TRBJ2-2
v_gene: TRBV11-2
len: 14
abundance: medium-sized
d_gene: -

CDR3nt: TGTGCCAGCAGCTTCATGGGAAACACCGGGGAGCTGTTTTTT
CDR3aa: CASSFMGNTGELFF
j_gene: TRBJ2-2
v_gene: TRBV7-9
len: 14
abundance: few
d_gene: -

CDR3nt: TGTGCCAGCAGTAGGACACCGGGACGCTCAGGGGGGAATGAGCAGTTCTTC
CDR3aa: CASSRTPGRSGGNEQFF
j_gene: TRBJ2-1
v_gene: TRBV2
len: 17
abundance: many
d_gene: -

CDR3nt: TGCAGTGCTAGGTACTCGGGACAGGGGCCAGCAGATACGCAGTATTTT
CDR3aa: CSARYSGQGPADTQYF
j_gene: TRBJ2-3
v_gene: TRBV20-1
len: 16
abundance: -
d_gene: TRBD1

CDR3nt: TGCAGCGTGATTGGGGTGGACTATGGCTACACCTTC
CDR3aa: CSVIGVDYGYTF
j_gene: TRBJ1-2
v_gene: TRBV29-1
len: 12
abundance: few
d_gene: -

CDR3nt: TGTGCCAGCAGCTTAGCAGGCCCCCGCGGCACCCTCCACTTT
CDR3aa: CASSLAGPRGTLHF
j_gene: TRBJ1-6
v_gene: TRBV13
len: 14
abundance: few
d_gene: -

CDR3nt: TGCAGCGTTGAACTACTAGGTCCTACTGAGCAGTTCTTC
CDR3aa: CSVELLGPTEQFF
j_gene: TRBJ2-1
v_gene: TRBV29-1
len: 13
abundance: -
d_gene: -

CDR3nt: TGCAGTGCTAGGGGCAGGGAGGGAATTACGGGCAATCAGCCCCAGCATTTT
CDR3aa: CSARGREGITGNQPQHF
j_gene: TRBJ1-5
v_gene: TRBV20-1
len: 17
abundance: -
d_gene: -

CDR3nt: TGTGCCACCAGCAGAGATTGGCGAACGAACACTGAAGCTTTCTTT
CDR3aa: CATSRDWRTNTEAFF
j_gene: TRBJ1-1
v_gene: TRBV15
len: 15
abundance: few
d_gene: -

CDR3nt: TGCGCCAGCAGCTTGTCTACAGGGTCAGGCACTGAAGCTTTCTTT
CDR3aa: CASSLSTGSGTEAFF
j_gene: TRBJ1-1
v_gene: TRBV5-1
len: 15
abundance: -
d_gene: -

CDR3nt: TGTGCCAGCAGTTTTTGGGATCTCGACTATGGCTACACCTTC
CDR3aa: CASSFWDLDYGYTF
j_gene: TRBJ1-2
v_gene: TRBV12-3/TRBV12-4
len: 14
abundance: few
d_gene: -

CDR3nt: TGTGCCAGCAGGTGGGACAGTGAAGCTTTCTTT
CDR3aa: CASRWDSEAFF
j_gene: TRBJ1-1
v_gene: TRBV28
len: 11
abundance: -
d_gene: TRBD1

CDR3nt: TGCGCCAGCAGTGCCGGAAGAATGGGGAACACTGAAGCTTTCTTT
CDR3aa: CASSAGRMGNTEAFF
j_gene: TRBJ1-1
v_gene: TRBV10-2
len: 15
abundance: few
d_gene: -

CDR3nt: TGCAGCGTTGGCGTGAGCGGGGGGGCTGTAACAGATACGCAGTATTTT
CDR3aa: CSVGVSGGAVTDTQYF
j_gene: TRBJ2-3
v_gene: TRBV29-1
len: 16
abundance: many
d_gene: TRBD2

CDR3nt: TGTGCCAGCTCACCCTCTGGGGGAAACACCATATATTTT
CDR3aa: CASSPSGGNTIYF
j_gene: TRBJ1-3
v_gene: TRBV18
len: 13
abundance: -
d_gene: -

CDR3nt: TGTGCCAGCAGCTTAGGGACAGGGTACCAAGAGACCCAGTACTTC
CDR3aa: CASSLGTGYQETQYF
j_gene: TRBJ2-5
v_gene: TRBV7-8
len: 15
abundance: few
d_gene: TRBD1

CDR3nt: TGTGCCTGGAGTAGTGGGACAATAGTTTCACCCCTCCACTTT
CDR3aa: CAWSSGTIVSPLHF
j_gene: TRBJ1-6
v_gene: TRBV30
len: 14
abundance: -
d_gene: -

CDR3nt: TGTGCCACCAGCAGAGTGGGTAGGCTTGGGACTAGCTCAAAACGAAACAATGAGCAGTTCTTC
CDR3aa: CATSRVGRLGTSSKRNNEQFF
j_gene: TRBJ2-1
v_gene: TRBV15
len: 21
abundance: many
d_gene: TRBD2

CDR3nt: TGTGCCAGCAGCTCGGGAGCTACCGCCTACAATGAGCAGTTCTTC
CDR3aa: CASSSGATAYNEQFF
j_gene: TRBJ2-1
v_gene: TRBV5-4
len: 15
abundance: -
d_gene: -

CDR3nt: TGCGCCAGCAGCCAAGACGGTCGGCCAAATGGTAATCAGCCCCAGCATTTT
CDR3aa: CASSQDGRPNGNQPQHF
j_gene: TRBJ1-5
v_gene: TRBV4-1
len: 17
abundance: few
d_gene: -

CDR3nt: TGTGCCAGCAGCCCCTCGTTGGGGCGGGACACAGATACGCAGTATTTT
CDR3aa: CASSPSLGRDTDTQYF
j_gene: TRBJ2-3
v_gene: TRBV7-3
len: 16
abundance: -
d_gene: -